Below, 8 T cell receptor beta chains from the same sample are listed, as sequenced in a study of identical twins. MiXCR was run by TCRdb on the 5' RACE reads, yielding one entry per CDR3 protein. The data contain about 450,000 distinct CDR3 sequences, under 20% of them singletons. Sequencing input: naive T cells sorted from blood. The receptor source for this set is a man aged 45-65 years in good health.

The DNA for the CDR3 is TGTGCCAGCAGAAAGACAGCGAACACTGAAGCTTTCTTT. Amino acid sequence: CASRKTANTEAFF. V and J are TRBV5-6 and TRBJ1-1; TRBD1 is a possible D gene (5 bases). V lost 5 bases and J 1 base, leaving 9 bases between the germline ends. CDR1 SGHDT and CDR2 YYEEEE come from the germline V gene. This CDR3 is 13 amino acids long. The whole variable domain, remainder taken from reference TRBV5-6 and TRBJ1-1, is DAGVTQSPTHLIKTRGQQVTLRCSPKSGHDTVSWYQQALGQGPQFIFQYYEEEERQRGNFPDRFSGHQFPNYSSELNVNALLLGDSALYLCASRKTANTEAFFGQGTRLTVV.

The gene calls are TRBV5-1 and TRBJ1-1; 10 nucleotides line up with TRBD1. The V segment lost 7 bases and the J segment 8 bases; nucleotides outside the gene matches: 8. Germline lookup yields CDR1 SGHRS and CDR2 YFSETQ. This CDR3 spans 13 amino acids. CDR3 loop: CASHPRDRGEAFF. CDR3 nucleotides: TGCGCCAGCCACCCCAGGGACAGGGGAGAAGCTTTCTTT. The full variable domain, with the rest looked up from reference TRBV5-1 and TRBJ1-1, is KAGVTQTPRYLIKTRGQQVTLSCSPISGHRSVSWYQQTPGQGLQFLFEYFSETQRNKGNFPGRFSGRQFSNSRSEMNVSTLELGDSALYLCASHPRDRGEAFFGQGTRLTVV.

CDR3 protein: CASSFAGAPYEQYF. Here the CDR3 DNA reads TGTGCCAGCAGCTTTGCGGGGGCCCCTTACGAGCAGTACTTC. The gene calls are TRBV7-2 and TRBJ2-7, with D perhaps matching TRBD2 (7 bases). The CDR3 is 14 residues long. V was clipped by 3 bases and J by 4 bases, with 13 bases between them. CDR1 SGHTA and CDR2 FQGNSA come from the germline V gene.

This clonotype was counted a single time. At one boundary the junction diverges from the germline segment, which might be a read error. The CDR3 protein is CASSPGADYDLPGDTIYF. CDR3 nucleotide sequence: TGTGCCAGCAGCCCGGGGGCGGACTATGACCTACCTGGAGACACCATATATTTT. This chain uses TRBV4-2 with TRBJ1-3, with a tentative D call TRBD1 (6 bases). Germline V gene sequence: CDR1 LGHNA, CDR2 YNFKEQ. The CDR3 runs to 18 residues.

This clonotype was recorded a few times. The V gene is TRBV5-1, the J gene TRBJ1-5; D is possibly TRBD1 (5 bases). The CDR3 runs 14 residues. Germline-derived CDR1 and CDR2 are SGHRS and YFSETQ. Deletions cut 0 bases from V and 6 bases from J, with 10 bases between. The CDR3 bases are TGCGCCAGCAGCTTGGAAGGGACGGGTCAGCCCCAGCATTTT. This translates into CASSLEGTGQPQHF.

Written as DNA, the CDR3 is TGTGCCAGCAGCACCTACAGTCTGGGGCAGTACGAGCAGTACTTC. Amino acid sequence: CASSTYSLGQYEQYF. The V and J genes are TRBV7-2 and TRBJ2-7, with D possibly matching TRBD1 (5 bases). The CDR3 is 15 amino acids. CDR1 SGHTA and CDR2 FQGNSA come from the germline V gene. Trimming pared 5 bases from V and 4 bases from J, leaving 18 bases between.

This clonotype occurred many times. This chain joins TRBV19 and TRBJ1-5, with TRBD1 as a possible D gene (5 bases). Per the germline V gene, CDR1 is LNHDA and CDR2 is SQIVND (reference sequence). The CDR3 length is 16 residues. V lost 3 bases, J lost 2 bases, and 14 bases lay in between. CDR3 protein: CASSILAGNRNQPQHF. CDR3 in DNA: TGTGCCAGTAGTATCTTGGCAGGGAATCGCAATCAGCCCCAGCATTTT.

This chain connects TRBV4-3 to TRBJ1-2, with D tentatively TRBD1 (5 bases). CDR3 length: 15 residues. The germline V gene encodes CDR1 LGHNA and CDR2 YSLEER. Between the trimmed V and J ends, which lost 2 bases and 2 bases, there was a span of 12 bases. The chain's CDR3 is CASSQSQTENYGYTF. The CDR3 DNA follows: TGCGCCAGCAGCCAATCTCAGACAGAGAACTATGGCTACACCTTC.